These 5 T cell receptor beta chains share one sample of origin, sequenced in a study of cytomegalovirus exposure and HLA in healthy donors. PCR employed 60 Vbeta and 13 Jbeta primers. Libraries were prepared by immunoSEQ multiplex PCR; TCRdb keeps only in-frame clonotypes and omits some of them. The sample holds roughly 120,000 clones, approximately 69% seen once. Sequenced material: PBMCs. These receptor sequences come from a middle-aged man in good health and CMV-seropositive.

This chain joins TRBV5-1 and TRBJ2-1; possibly TRBD2 for D (5 bases). The CDR3 loop spans 14 amino acids. V was pared by 4 bases and J by 6 bases, with 14 bases between. CDR1 SGHRS and CDR2 YFSETQ come from the germline V gene. The CDR3 nucleotides are TGCGCCAGCAGCCCTCCTACTAGGATCAATGAGCAGTTCTTC. Translating gives CASSPPTRINEQFF.

This chain uses TRBV18 with TRBJ1-5, with a possible D match to TRBD1 (6 bases). This CDR3 has 15 residues. Per the germline V gene, CDR1 is KGHSH and CDR2 is LQKENI. V was cut by 3 bases and J by 1 base, with 10 bases left in between. CDR3 region: CASSPGTLSNQPQHF. The CDR3 coding sequence is TGTGCCAGCTCACCGGGGACATTGAGCAATCAGCCCCAGCATTTT.

This clone was observed a handful of times. The gene calls are TRBV28 and TRBJ2-3, with TRBD2 matching 8 bases. Germline lookup yields CDR1 MDHEN and CDR2 SYDVKM. The CDR3 is 17 residues long. Unmatched junction bases numbered 14, after V lost 6 bases and J lost 3 bases. CDR3 protein: CASSSRASGRRTDTQYF. The CDR3 DNA reads TGTGCCAGCAGCAGCCGGGCGAGCGGGAGAAGAACAGATACGCAGTATTTT.

The gene calls are TRBV18 and TRBJ1-4, with no clear D. V was trimmed by 3 bases and J by 8 bases, leaving 13 bases between them. CDR1 and CDR2 (germline): KGHSH, LQKENI. This CDR3 comprises 14 residues. The CDR3 bases are TGTGCCAGCTCACCCTCGAACGCTCGGGAAAAACTGTTTTTT. Translation: CASSPSNAREKLFF.

This chain's CDR3 is CASSGGAEANQPQHF. CDR3 DNA: TGTGCCAGCAGTGGGGGGGCGGAGGCCAATCAGCCCCAGCATTTT. V usage is TRBV27 and J usage is TRBJ1-5; D is possibly TRBD1 (6 bases). The CDR3 length is 15 residues. Looked up from germline, CDR1 is MNHEY and CDR2 is SMNVEV (reference sequence). V was pared by 5 bases and J by 3 bases, with 14 bases between.